This TCR beta chain was identified in a study of quantifying T cell responses using KT2 cells. As for the study in general: RNA was reverse transcribed with TCR alpha and beta constant-region primers.

A single-stranded UMI oligo with SP2 sequence was ligated to cDNA 3' ends. An equimolar mix of RC1.1 and RC1.2 primed the beta chain across TRBC1 and TRBC2. TCRdb redid the calling of the UMI-ligation and nested PCR reads with MiXCR, one entry per CDR3 protein. The sample includes about 32,000 distinct CDR3 sequences, 7.3% of them seen just once. This clonotype was detected many times. V lost 4 bases, J lost 0 bases, and 3 bases lay in between. The CDR3 has 14 amino acids. Germline V gene data show CDR1 as KGHDR and CDR2 as SFDVKD. The V and J genes are TRBV24-1 and TRBJ2-6; D not certain. Input material: PBMCs spiked with cells of the T cell clone KT2. The TCR originated in a human donor. The CDR3 loop is CATSDPSGANVLTF. Here the CDR3 DNA reads TGTGCCACCAGTGACCCCTCTGGGGCCAACGTCCTGACTTTC.